This T cell receptor beta chain emerged from a study of T cell responses to AZD1222 COVID-19 vaccine. The V segment lost 0 bases and the J segment 0 bases; nucleotides outside the gene matches: 7. The CDR3 has 17 amino acids. The germline gives CDR1 GTSNPN, CDR2 SVGIG (reference sequence). Data came from immunoSEQ multiplex PCR; TCRdb stores just in-frame clones and leaves some out. The sample has 100,000 to 150,000 clones; around 90% are singletons. Concerning this clone: Its antigen remains unknown.

General study points: Repertoire sampling happened only post peak T cell response. Regions 160-218 and 743-854 dominated among vaccine-associated CD4 TCRs spanning spike. Only a handful of AZD1222 recipients were seropositive at baseline. White British people made up most donors, females outnumbered males, and clonal diversity was possibly underestimated.

V gene TRBV30 combines with J gene TRBJ1-1, with TRBD1 matching 10 bases. Here the sequenced sample was peripheral blood, taken on day 0 of AZD1222 vaccination. This sequence was found in an adult in good health. CDR3 region: CAWSVTRTGGLNTEAFF. CDR3 in DNA: TGTGCCTGGAGTGTGACCAGGACAGGGGGGCTGAACACTGAAGCTTTCTTT. Full variable domain (outside the CDR3, taken from reference TRBV30 and TRBJ1-1): SQTIHQWPATLVQPVGSPLSLECTVEGTSNPNLYWYRQAAGRGLQLLFYSVGIGQISSEVPQNLSASRPQDRQFILSSKKLLLSDSGFYLCAWSVTRTGGLNTEAFFGQGTRLTVV.